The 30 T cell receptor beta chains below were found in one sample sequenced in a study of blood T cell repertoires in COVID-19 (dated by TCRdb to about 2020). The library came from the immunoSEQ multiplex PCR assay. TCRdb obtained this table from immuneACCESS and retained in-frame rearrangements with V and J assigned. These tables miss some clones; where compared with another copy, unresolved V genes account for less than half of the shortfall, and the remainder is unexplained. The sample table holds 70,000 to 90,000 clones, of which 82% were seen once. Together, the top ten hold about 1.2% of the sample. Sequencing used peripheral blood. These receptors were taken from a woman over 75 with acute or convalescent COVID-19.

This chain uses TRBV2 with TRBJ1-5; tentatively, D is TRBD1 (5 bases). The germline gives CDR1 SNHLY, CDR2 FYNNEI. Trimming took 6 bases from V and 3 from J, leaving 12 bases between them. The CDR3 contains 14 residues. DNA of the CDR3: TGTGCCAGCAGGGAACGGGGGGTCAATCAGCCCCAGCATTTT. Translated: CASRERGVNQPQHF.

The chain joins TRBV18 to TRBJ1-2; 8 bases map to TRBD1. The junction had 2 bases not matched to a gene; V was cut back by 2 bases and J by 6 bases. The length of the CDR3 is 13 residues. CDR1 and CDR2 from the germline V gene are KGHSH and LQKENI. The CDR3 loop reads CASSPGQGDGYTF. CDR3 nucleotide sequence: TGTGCCAGCTCACCAGGACAGGGTGATGGCTACACCTTC.

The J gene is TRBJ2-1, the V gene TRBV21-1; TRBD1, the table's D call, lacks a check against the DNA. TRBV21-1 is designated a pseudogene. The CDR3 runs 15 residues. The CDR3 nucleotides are TGTGCCAGCAGGGGCAGGTTATTATCCTACAATGAGCAGTTCTTC. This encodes CASRGRLLSYNEQFF.

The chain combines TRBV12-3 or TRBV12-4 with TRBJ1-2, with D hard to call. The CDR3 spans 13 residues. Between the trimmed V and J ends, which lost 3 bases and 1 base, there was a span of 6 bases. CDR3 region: CASSFDINYGYTF. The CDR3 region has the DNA TGTGCCAGCAGTTTCGACATTAACTATGGCTACACCTTC.

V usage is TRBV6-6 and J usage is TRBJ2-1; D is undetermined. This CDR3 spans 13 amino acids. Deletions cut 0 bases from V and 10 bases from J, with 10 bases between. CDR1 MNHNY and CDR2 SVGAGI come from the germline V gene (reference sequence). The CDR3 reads CASSYSNSGEQFF. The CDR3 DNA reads TGTGCCAGCAGTTACTCAAATTCCGGGGAGCAGTTCTTC.

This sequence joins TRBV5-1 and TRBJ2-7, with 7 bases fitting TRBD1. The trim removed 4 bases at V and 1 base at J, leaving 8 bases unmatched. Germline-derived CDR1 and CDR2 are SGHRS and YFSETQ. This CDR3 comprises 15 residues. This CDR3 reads CASSIIEQGSYEQYF. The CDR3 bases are TGCGCCAGCAGCATAATAGAACAGGGGTCCTACGAGCAGTACTTC.

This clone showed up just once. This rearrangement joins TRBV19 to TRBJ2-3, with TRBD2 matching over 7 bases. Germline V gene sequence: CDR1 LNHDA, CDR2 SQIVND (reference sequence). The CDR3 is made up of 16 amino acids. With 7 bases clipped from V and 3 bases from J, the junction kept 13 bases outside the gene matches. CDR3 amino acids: CASTAQRLAGTDTQYF. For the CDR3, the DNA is TGTGCCAGTACCGCACAGCGACTAGCCGGTACAGATACGCAGTATTTT. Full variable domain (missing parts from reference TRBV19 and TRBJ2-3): DGGITQSPKYLFRKEGQNVTLSCEQNLNHDAMYWYRQDPGQGLRLIYYSQIVNDFQKGDIAEGYSVSREKKESFPLTVTSAQKNPTAFYLCASTAQRLAGTDTQYFGPGTRLTVL.

The CDR3 here is CASSGQMMNTEAFF. The CDR3 bases are TGTGCCAGCAGTGGGCAGATGATGAACACTGAAGCTTTCTTT. J is TRBJ1-1 and V is TRBV2; no clear D. Trimming cost V 4 bases and J 0 bases, with 9 bases left between them. The CDR3 length is 14 residues. Germline CDR1 is SNHLY and CDR2 is FYNNEI. Looking up the rest from reference TRBV2 and TRBJ1-1 gives the full variable domain: EPEVTQTPSHQVTQMGQEVILRCVPISNHLYFYWYRQILGQKVEFLVSFYNNEISEKSEIFDDQFSVERPDGSNFTLKIRSTKLEDSAMYFCASSGQMMNTEAFFGQGTRLTVV.

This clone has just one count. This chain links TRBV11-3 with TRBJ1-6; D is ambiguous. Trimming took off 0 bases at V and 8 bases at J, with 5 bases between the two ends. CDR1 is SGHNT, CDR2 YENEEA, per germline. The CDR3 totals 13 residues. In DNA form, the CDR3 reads TGTGCCAGCAGCTTAGATTTCGATTCACCCCTCCACTTT. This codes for CASSLDFDSPLHF.

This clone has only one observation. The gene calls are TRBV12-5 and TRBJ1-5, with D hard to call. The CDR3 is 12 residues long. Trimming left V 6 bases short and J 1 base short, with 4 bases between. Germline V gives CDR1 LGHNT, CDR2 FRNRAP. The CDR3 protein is CASGTSNQPQHF. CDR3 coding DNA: TGTGCTAGTGGGACAAGCAATCAGCCCCAGCATTTT.

CDR3 sequence reads: CASSYGTAVSNQPQHF. As DNA, the CDR3 is TGTGCCAGCAGTTATGGGACTGCCGTTAGCAATCAGCCCCAGCATTTT. V is TRBV2 and J is TRBJ1-5, with D possibly TRBD1 on 5 matching bases. Trimming cost V 5 bases and J 0 bases, with 14 bases left between them. CDR3 length: 16 residues. Germline loops: CDR1 SNHLY, CDR2 FYNNEI. Drawing the rest from reference TRBV2 and TRBJ1-5, the complete variable domain is EPEVTQTPSHQVTQMGQEVILRCVPISNHLYFYWYRQILGQKVEFLVSFYNNEISEKSEIFDDQFSVERPDGSNFTLKIRSTKLEDSAMYFCASSYGTAVSNQPQHFGDGTRLSIL.

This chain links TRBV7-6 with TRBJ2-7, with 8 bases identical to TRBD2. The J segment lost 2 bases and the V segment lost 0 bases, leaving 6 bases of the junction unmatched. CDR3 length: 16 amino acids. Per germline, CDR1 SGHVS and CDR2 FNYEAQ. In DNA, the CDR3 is TGTGCCAGCAGCTTAGCCGGAGCGGGGGAAGCCTACGAGCAGTACTTC. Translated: CASSLAGAGEAYEQYF.

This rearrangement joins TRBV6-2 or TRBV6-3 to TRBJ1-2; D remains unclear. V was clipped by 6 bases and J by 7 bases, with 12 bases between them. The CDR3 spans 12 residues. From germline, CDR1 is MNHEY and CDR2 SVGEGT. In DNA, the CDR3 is TGTGCCAGCAGCCCTGGACTGGGTGGCTACACCTTC. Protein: CASSPGLGGYTF.

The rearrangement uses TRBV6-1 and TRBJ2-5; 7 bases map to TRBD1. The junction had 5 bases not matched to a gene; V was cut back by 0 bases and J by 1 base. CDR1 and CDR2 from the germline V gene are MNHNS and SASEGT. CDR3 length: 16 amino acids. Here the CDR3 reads CASSEAGGGIQETQYF. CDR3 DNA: TGTGCCAGCAGTGAAGCAGGGGGCGGAATCCAAGAGACCCAGTACTTC.

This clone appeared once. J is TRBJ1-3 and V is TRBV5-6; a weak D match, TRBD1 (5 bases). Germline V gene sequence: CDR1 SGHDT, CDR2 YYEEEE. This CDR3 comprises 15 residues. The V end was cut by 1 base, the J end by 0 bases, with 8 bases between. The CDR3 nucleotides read TGTGCCAGCAGCTTGTCAGGGCTCTCTGGAAACACCATATATTTT. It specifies CASSLSGLSGNTIYF.

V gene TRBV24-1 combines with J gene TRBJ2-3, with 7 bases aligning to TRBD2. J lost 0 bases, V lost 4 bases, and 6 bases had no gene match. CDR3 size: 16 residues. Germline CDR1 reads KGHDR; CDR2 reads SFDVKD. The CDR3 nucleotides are TGTGCCACCAGTGACCCGGGGGAGGGAAGCACAGATACGCAGTATTTT. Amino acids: CATSDPGEGSTDTQYF.

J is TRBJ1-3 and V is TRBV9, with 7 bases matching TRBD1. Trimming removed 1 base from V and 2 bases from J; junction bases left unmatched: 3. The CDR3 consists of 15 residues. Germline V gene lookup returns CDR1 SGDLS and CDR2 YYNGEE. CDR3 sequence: CASSVQGVPGNTIYF. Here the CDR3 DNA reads TGTGCCAGCAGCGTACAGGGGGTCCCTGGAAACACCATATATTTT.

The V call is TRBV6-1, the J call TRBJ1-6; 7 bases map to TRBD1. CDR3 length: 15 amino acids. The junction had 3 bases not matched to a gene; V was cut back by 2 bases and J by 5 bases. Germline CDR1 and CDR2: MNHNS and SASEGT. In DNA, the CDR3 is TGTGCCAGCAGTGAAAGACAGGGACATAATTCACCCCTCCACTTT. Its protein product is CASSERQGHNSPLHF.

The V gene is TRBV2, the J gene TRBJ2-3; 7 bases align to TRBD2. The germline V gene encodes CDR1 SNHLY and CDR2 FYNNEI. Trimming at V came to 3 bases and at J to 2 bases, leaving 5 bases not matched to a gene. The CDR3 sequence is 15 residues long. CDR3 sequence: CASSETSPITDTQYF. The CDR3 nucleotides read TGTGCCAGCAGTGAGACTAGCCCGATCACAGATACGCAGTATTTT.

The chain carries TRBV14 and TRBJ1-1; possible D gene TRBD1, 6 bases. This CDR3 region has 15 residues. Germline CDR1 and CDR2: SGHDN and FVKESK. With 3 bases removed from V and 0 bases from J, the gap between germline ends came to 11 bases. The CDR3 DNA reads TGTGCCAGCAGCCAGATGGGGACAATGAACACTGAAGCTTTCTTT. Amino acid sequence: CASSQMGTMNTEAFF.

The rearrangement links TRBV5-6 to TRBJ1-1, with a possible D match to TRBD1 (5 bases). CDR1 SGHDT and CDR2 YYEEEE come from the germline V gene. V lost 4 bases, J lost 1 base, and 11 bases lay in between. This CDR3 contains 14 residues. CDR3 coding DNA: TGTGCCAGCAGCCTAATCGGGGGGAACACTGAAGCTTTCTTT. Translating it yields CASSLIGGNTEAFF.

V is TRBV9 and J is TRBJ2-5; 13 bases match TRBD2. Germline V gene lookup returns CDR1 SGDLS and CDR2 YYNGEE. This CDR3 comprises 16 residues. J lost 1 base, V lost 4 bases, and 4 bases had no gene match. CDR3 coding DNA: TGTGCCAGCAGCCAGTGGACTAGCGGGGGCCAAGAGACCCAGTACTTC. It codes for CASSQWTSGGQETQYF. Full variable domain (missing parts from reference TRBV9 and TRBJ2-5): DSGVTQTPKHLITATGQRVTLRCSPRSGDLSVYWYQQSLDQGLQFLIQYYNGEERAKGNILERFSAQQFPDLHSELNLSSLELGDSALYFCASSQWTSGGQETQYFGPGTRLLVL.

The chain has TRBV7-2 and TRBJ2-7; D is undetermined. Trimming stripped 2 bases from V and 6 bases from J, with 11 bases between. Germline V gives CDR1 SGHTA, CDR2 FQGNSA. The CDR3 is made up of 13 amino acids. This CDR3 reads CASSLTRRSEQYF. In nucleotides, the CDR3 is TGTGCCAGCAGCTTAACGAGGCGCTCCGAGCAGTACTTC.

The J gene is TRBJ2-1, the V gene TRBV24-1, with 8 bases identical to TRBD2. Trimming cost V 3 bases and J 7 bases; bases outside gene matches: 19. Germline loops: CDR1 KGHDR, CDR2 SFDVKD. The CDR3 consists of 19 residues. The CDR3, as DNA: TGTGCCACCAGTGATCGCACGGGCGGGACTAGTGTGATCCGGAATGAGCAGTTCTTC. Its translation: CATSDRTGGTSVIRNEQFF.

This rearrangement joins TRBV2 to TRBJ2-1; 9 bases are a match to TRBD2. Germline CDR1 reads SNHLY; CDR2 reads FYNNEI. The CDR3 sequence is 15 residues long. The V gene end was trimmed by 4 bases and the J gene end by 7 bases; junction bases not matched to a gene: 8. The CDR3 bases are TGTGCCAGCAGTGTAGGCGGGGGGGCCCATAATGAGCAGTTCTTC. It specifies CASSVGGGAHNEQFF.

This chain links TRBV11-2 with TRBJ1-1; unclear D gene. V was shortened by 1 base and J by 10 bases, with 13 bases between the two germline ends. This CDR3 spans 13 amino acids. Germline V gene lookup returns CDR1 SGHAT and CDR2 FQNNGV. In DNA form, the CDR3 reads TGTGCCAGCAGCTTAGGGGCGCAGTCCTCAGCTTTCTTT. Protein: CASSLGAQSSAFF.

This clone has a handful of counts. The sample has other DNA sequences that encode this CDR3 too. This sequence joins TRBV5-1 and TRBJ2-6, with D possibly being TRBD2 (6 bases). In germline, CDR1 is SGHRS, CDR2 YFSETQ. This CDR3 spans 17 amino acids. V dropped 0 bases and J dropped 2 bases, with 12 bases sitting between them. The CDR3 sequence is CASSLAGGVTGANVLTF. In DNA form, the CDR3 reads TGCGCCAGCAGCTTGGCAGGCGGGGTGACTGGGGCCAACGTCCTGACTTTC.

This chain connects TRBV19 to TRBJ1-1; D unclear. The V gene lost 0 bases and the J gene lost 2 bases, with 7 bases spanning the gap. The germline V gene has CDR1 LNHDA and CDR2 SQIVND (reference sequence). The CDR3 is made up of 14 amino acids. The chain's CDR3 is CASSIDQANTEAFF. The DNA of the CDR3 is TGTGCCAGTAGTATAGATCAGGCCAACACTGAAGCTTTCTTT.

CDR3 sequence (DNA): TGTGCCAGCAGCGTAAGTAACCAGGGATACAATGAGCAGTTCTTC. Its protein is CASSVSNQGYNEQFF. V and J are TRBV9 and TRBJ2-1, with D possibly TRBD1 on 5 matching bases. CDR3 length equals 15 residues. V lost 1 base to trimming and J lost 4 bases, with 12 bases between them. Per the germline V gene, CDR1 is SGDLS and CDR2 is YYNGEE.

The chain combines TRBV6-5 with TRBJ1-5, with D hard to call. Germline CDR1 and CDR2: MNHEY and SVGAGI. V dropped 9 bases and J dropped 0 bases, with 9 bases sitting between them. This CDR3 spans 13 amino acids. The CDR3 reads CASGRLSNQPQHF. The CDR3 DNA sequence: TGTGCCAGTGGGCGTCTTAGCAATCAGCCCCAGCATTTT.